The T cell receptor (beta chain) described here comes from a study of shared clonotypes between healthy human individuals. Concerning this clone itself: Its specificity is not known.

Broader study findings: Naive subsets typically showed greater estimated richness than memory subsets. Against clonotypes common to all four donors, non-shared ones had lower generation probabilities.

Germline V gene sequence: CDR1 SGHTA, CDR2 FQGNSA. The trim removed 1 base at V and 7 bases at J, leaving 6 bases unmatched. This CDR3 comprises 14 residues. Genomic DNA per cell subset filled all wells of several immunoSEQ plates. As handled by the study authors: With immunoSEQ giving junction-only sequences and no quality scores, filtering differed. Data came from immunoSEQ multiplex PCR; TCRdb stores just in-frame clones and leaves some out. V and J calls and clone size are given by that table; D and trimming were obtained from the DNA. The sample includes around 940,000 clones, over 60% of them seen just once.

The receptor comes from a man between 18 and 29 years old in good health. The chain recombines TRBV7-2 with TRBJ1-1, with 7 nucleotides matching TRBD1. The sample consisted of memory CD4+ T cells sorted from blood. Subset here: CD45RA-negative fraction. The CDR3: CASSLGLGGIEAFF. The CDR3 region has the DNA TGTGCCAGCAGCTTAGGGTTAGGGGGCATTGAAGCTTTCTTT.